Listed here is a single T cell receptor (beta chain). This sample stems from a study of blood T cell repertoires in COVID-19. Study-wide background: T cells, B-cell-depleted T cells, or PBMCs supplied cDNA or gDNA.

Original processing notes: How many nucleated cells were present was estimated from reference gene primer amplification. The protocol was immunoSEQ multiplex PCR, while the TCRdb copy is restricted to in-frame clones and leaves out a portion. D and trimming were read from the DNA, whereas the V and J calls and clone size are those reported in that table. The sample has 150,000 to 200,000 clones; 82% are singletons. The germline CDR1 and CDR2 sequences are SGHDN and FVKESK. Trimming took off 0 bases at V and 7 bases at J, with 7 bases between the two ends. This CDR3 contains 14 residues. Enrolled during active infection, Seattle patients were then followed longitudinally.

This sequence joins TRBV14 and TRBJ1-6; a weak D match, TRBD1 (6 bases). The sample taken for sequencing was peripheral blood. The clonotype was recovered from a woman aged 40 to 50 with COVID-19, enrolled during active disease. The CDR3 DNA follows: TGTGCCAGCAGCCAAGAAACAGGGAATTCACCCCTCCACTTT. Amino acid sequence: CASSQETGNSPLHF.